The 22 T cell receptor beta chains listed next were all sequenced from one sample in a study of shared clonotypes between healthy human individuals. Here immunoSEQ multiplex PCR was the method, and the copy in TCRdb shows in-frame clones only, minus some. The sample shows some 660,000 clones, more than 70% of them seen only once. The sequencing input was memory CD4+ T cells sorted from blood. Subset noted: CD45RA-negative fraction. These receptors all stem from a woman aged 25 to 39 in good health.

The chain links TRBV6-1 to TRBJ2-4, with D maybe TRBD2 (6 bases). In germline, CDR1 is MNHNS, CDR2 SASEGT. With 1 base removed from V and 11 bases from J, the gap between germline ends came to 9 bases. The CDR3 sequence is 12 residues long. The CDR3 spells CASSEGWGVQYF. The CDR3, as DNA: TGTGCCAGCAGTGAAGGTTGGGGGGTTCAGTACTTC.

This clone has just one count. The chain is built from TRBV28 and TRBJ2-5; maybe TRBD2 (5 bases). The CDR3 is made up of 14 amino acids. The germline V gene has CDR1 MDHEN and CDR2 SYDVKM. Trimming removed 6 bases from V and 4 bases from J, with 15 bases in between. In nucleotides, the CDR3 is TGTGCCAGCAGGACCCCCGGTCTAGCAGAGACCCAGTACTTC. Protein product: CASRTPGLAETQYF.

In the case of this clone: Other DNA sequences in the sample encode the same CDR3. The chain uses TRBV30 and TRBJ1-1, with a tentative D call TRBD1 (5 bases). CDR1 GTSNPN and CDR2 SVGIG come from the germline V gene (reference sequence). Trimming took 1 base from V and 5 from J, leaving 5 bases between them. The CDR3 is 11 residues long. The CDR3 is CAWSGQTEAFF. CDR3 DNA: TGTGCCTGGAGTGGACAGACTGAAGCTTTCTTT. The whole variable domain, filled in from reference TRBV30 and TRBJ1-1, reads SQTIHQWPATLVQPVGSPLSLECTVEGTSNPNLYWYRQAAGRGLQLLFYSVGIGQISSEVPQNLSASRPQDRQFILSSKKLLLSDSGFYLCAWSGQTEAFFGQGTRLTVV.

The CDR3, as DNA: TGTGCCAGCAGCCTCGTGGGGCAGAATAGCTACGAGCAGTACTTC. This gives the protein CASSLVGQNSYEQYF. This chain connects TRBV6-6 to TRBJ2-7, with a weak D call TRBD1 (5 bases). In germline, CDR1 is MNHNY, CDR2 SVGAGI (reference sequence). The CDR3 spans 15 residues. With 6 bases removed from V and 3 bases from J, the gap between germline ends came to 18 bases.

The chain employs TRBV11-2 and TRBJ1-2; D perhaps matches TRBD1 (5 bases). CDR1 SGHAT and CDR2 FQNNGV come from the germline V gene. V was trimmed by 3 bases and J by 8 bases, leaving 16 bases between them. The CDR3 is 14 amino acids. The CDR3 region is CASSLGGRELGYTF. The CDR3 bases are TGTGCCAGCAGCTTGGGGGGGAGGGAGTTGGGCTACACCTTC.

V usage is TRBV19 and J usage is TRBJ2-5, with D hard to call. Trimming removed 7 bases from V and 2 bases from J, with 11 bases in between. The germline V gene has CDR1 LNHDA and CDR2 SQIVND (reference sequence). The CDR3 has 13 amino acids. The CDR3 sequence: CASTGPEQETQYF. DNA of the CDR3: TGTGCCAGTACCGGGCCTGAGCAAGAGACCCAGTACTTC.

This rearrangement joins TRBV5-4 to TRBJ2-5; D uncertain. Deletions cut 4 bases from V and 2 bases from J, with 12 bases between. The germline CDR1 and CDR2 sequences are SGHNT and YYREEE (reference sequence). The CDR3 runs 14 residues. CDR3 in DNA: TGTGCCAGCAGCCCGGGTGCTCTTCAAGAGACCCAGTACTTC. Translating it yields CASSPGALQETQYF.

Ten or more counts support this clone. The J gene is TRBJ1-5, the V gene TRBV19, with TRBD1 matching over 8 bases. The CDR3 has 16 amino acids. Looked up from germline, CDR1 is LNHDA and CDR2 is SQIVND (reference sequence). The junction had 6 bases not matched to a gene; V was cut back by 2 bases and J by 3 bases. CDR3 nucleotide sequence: TGTGCCAGTAGTATAAGACAGGGGACCGACAATCAGCCCCAGCATTTT. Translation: CASSIRQGTDNQPQHF.

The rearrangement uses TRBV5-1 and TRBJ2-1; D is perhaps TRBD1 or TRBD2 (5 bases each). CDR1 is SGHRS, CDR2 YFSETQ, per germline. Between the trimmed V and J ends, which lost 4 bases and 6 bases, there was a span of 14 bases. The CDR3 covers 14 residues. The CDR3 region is CASSPGTEFNEQFF. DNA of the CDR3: TGCGCCAGCAGCCCAGGGACGGAGTTCAATGAGCAGTTCTTC. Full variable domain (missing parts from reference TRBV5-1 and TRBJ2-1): KAGVTQTPRYLIKTRGQQVTLSCSPISGHRSVSWYQQTPGQGLQFLFEYFSETQRNKGNFPGRFSGRQFSNSRSEMNVSTLELGDSALYLCASSPGTEFNEQFFGPGTRLTVL.

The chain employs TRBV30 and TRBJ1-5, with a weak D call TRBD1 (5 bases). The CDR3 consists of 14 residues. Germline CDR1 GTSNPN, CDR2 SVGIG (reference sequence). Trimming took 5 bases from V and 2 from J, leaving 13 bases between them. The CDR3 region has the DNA TGTGCCTGGGCCAGGGATAGGGGCAATCAGCCCCAGCATTTT. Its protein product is CAWARDRGNQPQHF.

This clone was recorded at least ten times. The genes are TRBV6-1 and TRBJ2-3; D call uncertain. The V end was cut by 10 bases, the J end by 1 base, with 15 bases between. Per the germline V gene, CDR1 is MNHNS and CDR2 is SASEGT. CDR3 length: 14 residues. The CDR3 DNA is TGTGCCACAACGACGACCCAAGGCACAGATACGCAGTATTTT. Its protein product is CATTTTQGTDTQYF.

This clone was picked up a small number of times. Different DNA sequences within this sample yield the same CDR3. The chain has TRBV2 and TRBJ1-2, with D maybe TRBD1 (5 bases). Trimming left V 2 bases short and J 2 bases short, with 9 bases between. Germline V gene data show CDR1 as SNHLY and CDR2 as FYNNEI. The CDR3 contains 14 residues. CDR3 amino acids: CASSERGSNYGYTF. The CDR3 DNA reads TGTGCCAGCAGTGAACGGGGGAGCAACTATGGCTACACCTTC.

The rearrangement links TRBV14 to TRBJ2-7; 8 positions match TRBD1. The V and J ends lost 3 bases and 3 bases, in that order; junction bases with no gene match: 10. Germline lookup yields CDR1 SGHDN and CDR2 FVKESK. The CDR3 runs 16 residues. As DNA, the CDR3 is TGTGCCAGCAGCCAGAGCCCCGGACAGGGAGGCTACGAGCAGTACTTC. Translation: CASSQSPGQGGYEQYF.

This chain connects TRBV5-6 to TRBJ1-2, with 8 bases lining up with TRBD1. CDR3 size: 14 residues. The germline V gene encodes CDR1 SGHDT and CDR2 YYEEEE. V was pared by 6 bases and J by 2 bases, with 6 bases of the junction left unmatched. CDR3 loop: CASTNTGGNYGYTF. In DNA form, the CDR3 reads TGTGCCAGCACAAACACAGGGGGGAACTATGGCTACACCTTC.

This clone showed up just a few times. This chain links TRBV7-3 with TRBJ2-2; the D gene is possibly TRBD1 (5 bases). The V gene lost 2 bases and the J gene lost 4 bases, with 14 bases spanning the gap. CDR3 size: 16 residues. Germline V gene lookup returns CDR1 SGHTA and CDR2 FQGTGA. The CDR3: CASSLGAGIGTGELFF. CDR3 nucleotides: TGTGCCAGCAGCTTAGGGGCAGGGATAGGCACCGGGGAGCTGTTTTTT.

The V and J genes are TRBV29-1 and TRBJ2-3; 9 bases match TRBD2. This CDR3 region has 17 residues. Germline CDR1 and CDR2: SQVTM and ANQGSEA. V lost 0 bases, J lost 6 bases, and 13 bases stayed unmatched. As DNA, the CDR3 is TGCAGCGTTGAAGATCCTCGGGGTAGCGGGAGCCCCGATACGCAGTATTTT. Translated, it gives CSVEDPRGSGSPDTQYF.

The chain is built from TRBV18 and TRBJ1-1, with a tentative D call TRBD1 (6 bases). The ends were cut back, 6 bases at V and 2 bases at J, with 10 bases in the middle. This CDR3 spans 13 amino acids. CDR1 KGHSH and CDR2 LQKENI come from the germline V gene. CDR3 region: CASSRTDNTEAFF. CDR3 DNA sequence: TGTGCCAGCTCCCGGACAGACAACACTGAAGCTTTCTTT.

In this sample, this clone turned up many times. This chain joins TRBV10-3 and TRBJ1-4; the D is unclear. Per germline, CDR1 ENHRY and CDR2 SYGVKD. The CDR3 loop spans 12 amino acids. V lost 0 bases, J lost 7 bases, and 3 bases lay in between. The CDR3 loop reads CAISESAEKLFF. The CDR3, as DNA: TGTGCCATCAGTGAGTCAGCTGAAAAACTGTTTTTT.

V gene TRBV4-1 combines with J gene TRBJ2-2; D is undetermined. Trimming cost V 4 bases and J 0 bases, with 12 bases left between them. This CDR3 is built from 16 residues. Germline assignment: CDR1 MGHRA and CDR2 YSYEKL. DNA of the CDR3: TGCGCCAGCAGCCCCGAGGTAGCTGCGAACACCGGGGAGCTGTTTTTT. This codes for CASSPEVAANTGELFF.

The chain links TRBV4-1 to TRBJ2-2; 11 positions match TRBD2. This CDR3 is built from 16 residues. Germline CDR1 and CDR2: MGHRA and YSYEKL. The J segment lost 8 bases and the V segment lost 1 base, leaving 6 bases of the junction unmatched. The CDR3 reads CASSQGRLAGTGELFF. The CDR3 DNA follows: TGCGCCAGCAGCCAAGGTAGACTAGCGGGAACTGGGGAGCTGTTTTTT.

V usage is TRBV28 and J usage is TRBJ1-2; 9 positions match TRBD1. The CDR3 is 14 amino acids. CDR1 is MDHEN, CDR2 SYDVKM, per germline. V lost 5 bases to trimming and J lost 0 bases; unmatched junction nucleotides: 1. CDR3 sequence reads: CASSRTGANYGYTF. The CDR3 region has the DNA TGTGCCAGCAGTAGGACAGGGGCTAACTATGGCTACACCTTC.

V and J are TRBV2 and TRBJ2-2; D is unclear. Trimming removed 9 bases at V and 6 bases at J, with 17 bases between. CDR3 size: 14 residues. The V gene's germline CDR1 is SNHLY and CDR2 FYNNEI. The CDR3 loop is CASSAREFAGELFF. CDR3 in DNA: TGTGCCAGTTCTGCTAGGGAATTTGCCGGGGAGCTGTTTTTT.